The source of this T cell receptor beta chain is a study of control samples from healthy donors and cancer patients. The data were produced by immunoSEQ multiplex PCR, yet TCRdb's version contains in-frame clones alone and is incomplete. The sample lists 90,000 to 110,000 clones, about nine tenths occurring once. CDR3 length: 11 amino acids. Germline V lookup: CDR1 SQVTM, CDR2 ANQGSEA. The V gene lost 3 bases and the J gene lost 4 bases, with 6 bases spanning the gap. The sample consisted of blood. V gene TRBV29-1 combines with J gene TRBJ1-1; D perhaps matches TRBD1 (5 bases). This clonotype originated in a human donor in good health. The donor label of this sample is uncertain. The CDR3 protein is CSVEGGTEAFF. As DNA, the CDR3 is TGCAGCGTTGAGGGGGGCACTGAAGCTTTCTTT.